These T cell receptor beta chains were read from a single sample in a study of Ad26.COV2.S vaccination and SARS-CoV-2 variants. Here immunoSEQ multiplex PCR was the method, and the copy in TCRdb shows in-frame clones only, minus some. The data contain approximately 410,000 clones, roughly 90% of them singletons. Sequenced material: peripheral blood, taken in a trial of Ad26.COV2.S vaccine versus placebo. These TCRs come from a person between 18 and 65 years old who received the Ad26.COV2.S COVID-19 vaccine or a placebo. CDR3s include the opening cysteine and the closing phenylalanine or tryptophan. D genes are given only for firm matches. Expanded clones get a size class; other rows say once, few or many, or leave the size out.

J gene	V gene	D gene	clone size	CDR3 DNA	CDR3 protein
TRBJ1-5	TRBV28	.	.	TGTGCCAGCAGTTATTCATTGCATCAGCCCCAGCATTTT	CASSYSLHQPQHF
TRBJ2-5	TRBV7-8	TRBD2	.	TGTGCCAGCAGCTTAAGACGGGGCTTCCTAGCGGGTGACCAAGAGACCCAGTACTTC	CASSLRRGFLAGDQETQYF
TRBJ2-7	TRBV4-3	.	.	TGCGCCAGCAGTCAAGACTGGGGTAGGGGCCCCGAGGCGTTTTCCTACGAGCAGTACTTC	CASSQDWGRGPEAFSYEQYF
TRBJ1-2	TRBV4-3	.	.	TGCGCCAGCAGCCAAGATCGTGGCTATGGCTACACCTTC	CASSQDRGYGYTF
TRBJ2-3	TRBV5-4	.	once	TGTGCCAGCAGCCCCGGGACTGATACGCAGTATTTT	CASSPGTDTQYF
TRBJ2-7	TRBV27	TRBD2	.	TGTGCCAGCAGGGTCGCGGGGGGGAGCTACGAGCAGTACTTC	CASRVAGGSYEQYF
TRBJ2-7	TRBV11-2	.	.	TGTGCCAGCAGCTTAGGGCGGGGCTCCTACGAGCAGTACTTC	CASSLGRGSYEQYF
TRBJ1-2	TRBV9	TRBD1	.	TGTGCCAGCAGCGTAGACCTTTCCCCGGACAGGGGGCCCTATGGCTACACCTTC	CASSVDLSPDRGPYGYTF
TRBJ2-1	TRBV7-8	TRBD1	.	TGTGCCAGCAGCTCGAGACAGGGGGGTATTAGGGATGAGCAGTTCTTC	CASSSRQGGIRDEQFF
TRBJ2-7	TRBV19	.	.	TGTGCCAGTAGTATGGGACGGAACTCCTACGAGCAGTACTTC	CASSMGRNSYEQYF
TRBJ1-2	TRBV7-2	.	.	TGTGCCAGCAGCTTGGACCCGGGTGGAAACTATGGCTACACCTTC	CASSLDPGGNYGYTF
TRBJ1-5	TRBV3-1/TRBV3-2	.	once	TGTGCCAGCAGCACTACGGCGGGGACCCTTCGCAATCAGCCCCAGCATTTT	CASSTTAGTLRNQPQHF
TRBJ2-5	TRBV7-6	.	few	TGTGCCAGCACCCTGGAGGGGGGGGCGGATGAGACCCAGTACTTC	CASTLEGGADETQYF
TRBJ1-4	TRBV18	TRBD1	many	TGTGCCAGCTCACCGCAGGGGGCTAGGCTCGCAACTAATGAAAAACTGTTTTTT	CASSPQGARLATNEKLFF
TRBJ2-1	TRBV3-1/TRBV3-2	TRBD1	once	TGTGCCAGCAGCCAAAGGGACAGCGAGCAGTTCTTC	CASSQRDSEQFF
TRBJ1-4	TRBV4-1	.	.	TGCGCCAGCAGCCAAGCTGGGACTAATGAAAAACTGTTTTTT	CASSQAGTNEKLFF
TRBJ2-7	TRBV4-3	TRBD1	.	TGCGCCAGCAGCCAAGGGACAGGCTACGAGCAGTACTTC	CASSQGTGYEQYF
TRBJ1-2	TRBV28	.	.	TGTGCCAGCACCCAATTCGGTGGAGCTAACTATGGCTACACCTTC	CASTQFGGANYGYTF
TRBJ1-2	TRBV15	TRBD1	.	TGTGCCACCAGCGGCGGGACAGTATTTAACTATGGCTACACCTTC	CATSGGTVFNYGYTF
TRBJ2-7	TRBV7-9	.	once	TGTGCCAGCAGTTTTACGGGGGGCCGCGAGCAGTACTTC	CASSFTGGREQYF
TRBJ1-1	TRBV6-5	TRBD1	.	TGTGCCAGCGGAAAAAAGGGGACAGCTGAAGCTTTCTTT	CASGKKGTAEAFF
TRBJ2-2	TRBV6-4	TRBD2	.	TGTGCCAGCAGTGCGGGACTAGCGGTGAACACCGGGGAGCTGTTTTTT	CASSAGLAVNTGELFF
TRBJ1-1	TRBV12-3/TRBV12-4	.	.	TGTGCCAGCAGCCCAGGGAACACTGAAGCTTTCTTT	CASSPGNTEAFF
TRBJ2-7	TRBV2	.	.	TGTGCCAAATCGACAGGTGGGGACTACGAGCAGTACTTC	CAKSTGGDYEQYF
TRBJ2-3	TRBV11-2	.	.	TGTGCCAGCAGCTTAGGGGCTAGCGCCCGGGGAGATACGCAGTATTTT	CASSLGASARGDTQYF
TRBJ2-7	TRBV4-1	.	.	TGCGCCAGCAGCCTCCAGACTGCCTACGAGCAGTACTTC	CASSLQTAYEQYF
TRBJ1-2	TRBV3-1/TRBV3-2	.	.	TGTGCCAGCAGCCGGAGCCAGACTAACTATGGCTACACCTTC	CASSRSQTNYGYTF
TRBJ2-3	TRBV15	TRBD2	.	TGTGCCACCAGCAGAGCTCGGCGACTAGCGGGGATCACAGATACGCAGTATTTT	CATSRARRLAGITDTQYF
TRBJ2-1	TRBV5-1	TRBD1	.	TGCGCCAGCAGCTCCTATTCTACGGGACAGGTCAATGAGCAGTTCTTC	CASSSYSTGQVNEQFF
TRBJ1-2	TRBV4-2	TRBD1	.	TGTGCCAGCAGCCAAGTATCACAGGGGAACTATGGCTACACCTTC	CASSQVSQGNYGYTF
TRBJ2-5	TRBV5-6	.	.	TGTGCCAGCAGCTTGATGCAGGGCCAGACCCAGTACTTC	CASSLMQGQTQYF
TRBJ1-1	TRBV30	TRBD1	.	TGTGCCTGGAGAACGCCAGGGGGCCAAGCTTTCTTT	CAWRTPGGQAFF
TRBJ2-7	TRBV5-1	.	.	TGCGCGTTACCGATGAGGGTATCCCCCTACGAGCAGTACTTC	CALPMRVSPYEQYF
TRBJ1-1	TRBV18	.	.	TGTGCCAGCTCACCACTAGAAGGCGCGGCTGAAGCTTTCTTT	CASSPLEGAAEAFF
TRBJ1-1	TRBV7-2	.	.	TGTGCCAGCAGCTTAAGTGGAATGAACACTGAAGCTTTCTTT	CASSLSGMNTEAFF
TRBJ1-1	TRBV20-1	.	.	TGCAGTGCTAGTAAGAACACTGAAGCTTTCTTT	CSASKNTEAFF
TRBJ2-3	TRBV28	.	once	TGTGCCAGCAGTTTCGGGGGCTTGGATACGCAGTATTTT	CASSFGGLDTQYF
TRBJ2-2	TRBV15	.	.	TGTGCCACCCGTTGGACAGAGAACACCGGGGAGCTGTTTTTT	CATRWTENTGELFF
TRBJ1-5	TRBV19	.	once	TGTGCCAGTAGATCAGGAGCACATAGCAATCAGCCCCAGCATTTT	CASRSGAHSNQPQHF
TRBJ1-2	TRBV11-2	.	.	TGTGCCAGCAGCTTAGCCCCGAGGGGCAACTATGGCTACACCTTC	CASSLAPRGNYGYTF
TRBJ1-4	TRBV27	.	.	TGTGCCAGCAGTCCATTTGCAACTAATGAAAAACTGTTTTTT	CASSPFATNEKLFF
TRBJ1-2	TRBV14	.	.	TGTGCCAGCAGCCAAGATAGAAGCCTAAAGGGCACCTTC	CASSQDRSLKGTF
TRBJ1-5	TRBV7-9	TRBD1	once	TGTGCCAGCAGCCCAGCCGGGACAGGGGCGATAAATCAGCCCCAGCATTTT	CASSPAGTGAINQPQHF
TRBJ1-1	TRBV29-1	.	.	TGCAGCGTTGTTGGTGGACGGGCCATGAACACTGAAGCTTTCTTT	CSVVGGRAMNTEAFF
TRBJ2-6	TRBV4-3	TRBD2	.	TGCGCCAGCAGCCAAGGGCTAGCGGGGGCCAGCTCTGGGGCCAACGTCCTGACTTTC	CASSQGLAGASSGANVLTF
TRBJ2-1	TRBV10-2	TRBD2	.	TGCGCCAGCAGTGAGACTAGCGGGGGCCCAAGCTCCTACAATGAGCAGTTCTTC	CASSETSGGPSSYNEQFF